This entry lists 31 T cell receptor beta chains sequenced from one sample in a study of metastatic and nonmetastatic thyroid tumors. MiXCR was used by TCRdb to re-call the PCR reads. The table records roughly 48,000 clones, under 20% of them present only once. Patients were all untreated before their thyroid surgery. The sequenced sample was blood. These receptors all stem from a female donor with papillary thyroid cancer or a benign thyroid nodule (not recorded which). Some clones in this sample may be carry-over from other donors' samples.

This clone was observed many times. This chain links TRBV6-1 with TRBJ2-3; TRBD1 agrees at 8 bases. Unmatched junction bases numbered 1, after V lost 6 bases and J lost 5 bases. Germline V gene lookup returns CDR1 MNHNS and CDR2 SASEGT. CDR3 size: 12 residues. The CDR3 nucleotides are TGTGCCAGCAGCGGACAGGGAGATACGCAGTATTTT. Its protein is CASSGQGDTQYF.

Details on this clone: A much more abundant neighbour one base away suggests this may be a read error. The sample carries other DNA sequences with the same CDR3. This chain uses TRBV29-1 with TRBJ2-3; 9 bases line up with TRBD1. Germline V CDR1 and CDR2: SQVTM, ANQGSEA. The CDR3 loop spans 15 amino acids. The CDR3 loop reads CSVDAGQGIPDTQYF. In DNA form, the CDR3 reads TGCAGCGTTGACGCGGGACAGGGAATTCCAGATACACAGTATTTT.

With regard to this clone: At one end the junction does not follow the germline gene, possibly because of a read error. The chain combines TRBV4-1 with TRBJ2-3; perhaps TRBD2 as D (5 bases). CDR3 length: 13 amino acids. The germline gives CDR1 MGHRA, CDR2 YSYEKL. The CDR3 region has the DNA TGCGCCAGCAGCCAAGTTGAGGGAATCGAGCAGTATTTC. Protein product: CASSQVEGIEQYF.

This clone was observed many times. The rearrangement joins TRBV19 to TRBJ1-1; D uncertain. Germline V gene lookup returns CDR1 LNHDA and CDR2 SQIVND (reference sequence). V lost 3 bases and J 5 bases, leaving 10 bases between the germline ends. The CDR3 sequence is 13 residues long. CDR3 bases: TGTGCCAGTAGTATCAGGTTTTCGACTGAAGCTTTCTTT. It encodes CASSIRFSTEAFF.

This clone was seen repeatedly, ten times or more. The gene calls are TRBV28 and TRBJ2-5; 7 bases fit TRBD2. CDR3 length: 16 residues. Germline trimming cut 3 bases from V and 3 bases from J; bases unmatched to any gene: 10. Germline loops: CDR1 MDHEN, CDR2 SYDVKM. CDR3 DNA: TGTGCCAGCAGTTTCGGGTCCGGGGCGGGGGAAGAGACCCAGTACTTC. Its protein is CASSFGSGAGEETQYF.

This clone occurred a few times. A clone one base away is much larger, so this may be a read error. V is TRBV29-1 and J is TRBJ2-5, with D tentatively TRBD1 (6 bases). Germline CDR1 reads SQVTM; CDR2 reads ANQGSEA. The CDR3 extends over 13 amino acids. V gave up 8 bases and J gave up 5 bases, with 18 bases separating them. Written as DNA, the CDR3 is TGCAGCTCCGAGGTAACAGGGCCGGAGACCCAGTACTTC. Translating gives CSSEVTGPETQYF.

This clone was detected only a few times. This rearrangement joins TRBV6-1 to TRBJ2-5; the match to TRBD2 covers 14 bases. Germline V CDR1 and CDR2: MNHNS, SASEGT. Trimming removed 11 bases from V and 5 bases from J; junction bases left unmatched: 13. The CDR3 totals 16 residues. CDR3 DNA: TGTGCCGGTACCTGTCGGGGGACTAGCGGGAGCGAGACCCAGTACTTC. Protein: CAGTCRGTSGSETQYF.

This clone was counted many times. The genes are TRBV10-3 and TRBJ2-1; TRBD1 agrees at 8 bases. The CDR3 has 16 residues. Trimming removed 0 bases from V and 0 bases from J; junction bases left unmatched: 1. Germline-derived CDR1 and CDR2 are ENHRY and SYGVKD. The CDR3 region has the DNA TGTGCCATCAGTGAGTCCGACAGGGGCTCCTACAATGAGCAGTTCTTC. Its protein product is CAISESDRGSYNEQFF.

In the case of this clone: It may be a read error: a sequence one base away is much more abundant. This rearrangement joins TRBV29-1 to TRBJ2-7; D perhaps matches TRBD1 (5 bases). The CDR3 contains 13 residues. Germline loops: CDR1 SQVTM, CDR2 ANQGSEA. The CDR3 bases are TGCATCGTTGAATTGACAGATACCTACGAGCAGTACTTC. Amino acid sequence: CIVELTDTYEQYF.

In the case of this clone: Germline and junction disagree at one end, which may indicate a read error. The chain has TRBV7-9 and TRBJ2-1; D gene uncertain. This CDR3 has 13 residues. The germline CDR1 and CDR2 sequences are SEHNR and FQNEAQ (reference sequence). The CDR3 sequence is CASSGGLGNEQLF. The DNA of the CDR3 is TGTGCCAGCAGCGGTGGCCTCGGCAATGAGCAGCTCTTC.

This chain uses TRBV7-9 with TRBJ2-7; 12 nucleotides line up with TRBD2. Trimming cost V 5 bases and J 3 bases; bases outside gene matches: 5. The CDR3 contains 15 residues. Germline CDR1 reads SEHNR; CDR2 reads FQNEAQ (reference sequence). The CDR3 sequence: CASSHPTSGSYEQYF. In DNA form, the CDR3 reads TGTGCCAGCAGCCACCCGACTAGCGGGAGCTACGAGCAGTACTTC. Using reference TRBV7-9 and TRBJ2-7 for the parts outside the CDR3, the full variable domain is DTGVSQNPRHKITKRGQNVTFRCDPISEHNRLYWYRQTLGQGPEFLTYFQNEAQLEKSRLLSDRFSAERPKGSFSTLEIQRTEQGDSAMYLCASSHPTSGSYEQYFGPGTRLTVT.

There are many counts of this clone. V and J are TRBV28 and TRBJ2-3, with D possibly matching TRBD2 (6 bases). The CDR3 totals 13 residues. CDR1 and CDR2 from the germline V gene are MDHEN and SYDVKM. V lost 8 bases and J 9 bases, leaving 18 bases between the germline ends. In DNA, the CDR3 is TGTGCCAGCGTGAGACTAGGGGTCGACACGCAGTATTTT. Amino acid sequence: CASVRLGVDTQYF.

This clone was seen ten or more times. This chain connects TRBV20-1 to TRBJ1-1; TRBD1 matches 8 bases. The CDR3 has 14 amino acids. The germline V gene encodes CDR1 DFQATT and CDR2 SNEGSKA (reference sequence). V was clipped by 6 bases and J by 1 base; unmatched bases: 7. The CDR3 here is CSASTGEGNTEAFF. The CDR3 region has the DNA TGCAGTGCATCGACAGGGGAGGGGAACACTGAAGCTTTCTTT.

As to this clone: The junction and the germline gene differ at one end; a read error may be behind it. The gene calls are TRBV28 and TRBJ1-2; a possible D gene is TRBD1 (6 bases). The CDR3 loop spans 13 amino acids. Germline V CDR1 and CDR2: MDHEN, SYDVKM. The DNA of the CDR3 is TGTGCCGGCAGGCCGGACAGAAGCTATGGCTACACCTTC. Protein sequence: CAGRPDRSYGYTF.

This clone has ten or more counts. The chain combines TRBV18 with TRBJ2-7; no definite D call. The CDR3 runs to 15 residues. With 3 bases removed from V and 6 bases from J, the gap between germline ends came to 18 bases. The V gene's germline CDR1 is KGHSH and CDR2 LQKENI. CDR3 DNA: TGTGCCAGCTCACCCGAACGGCCGGGCGTGGGCGAGCAGTACTTC. The encoded protein is CASSPERPGVGEQYF.

In its sample, this clone was seen a few times. Relative to the germline gene, one junction end is altered; a read error may explain this. The rearrangement joins TRBV28 to TRBJ1-5; D is undetermined. Looked up from germline, CDR1 is MDHEN and CDR2 is SYDVKM. CDR3 size: 13 residues. CDR3 loop: CAVLGVINHPQHF. The CDR3 DNA sequence: TGTGCCGTACTTGGCGTTATCAATCATCCCCAGCATTTT.

This clone occurred a few times. CDR3 loop: CASSLLAGGREQYF. As DNA, the CDR3 is TGTGCCAGCAGTTTACTAGCGGGAGGGCGGGAGCAGTACTTC. This chain links TRBV28 with TRBJ2-7, with 12 bases aligning to TRBD2. The V and J ends lost 2 bases and 7 bases, in that order; junction bases with no gene match: 3. This CDR3 comprises 14 residues. Germline CDR1 is MDHEN and CDR2 is SYDVKM.

This clone has a count of ten or more. The rearrangement joins TRBV4-1 to TRBJ2-1; 7 bases line up with TRBD2. Germline CDR1 and CDR2: MGHRA and YSYEKL. This CDR3 is 15 amino acids long. The J segment lost 0 bases and the V segment lost 8 bases, leaving 7 bases of the junction unmatched. This CDR3 is CASRRAGSSYNEQFF. The DNA for the CDR3 is TGCGCCAGCCGGAGAGCGGGAAGCTCCTACAATGAGCAGTTCTTC.

This clone was recorded many times. The chain links TRBV19 to TRBJ1-5, with D hard to call. The CDR3 contains 16 residues. Germline CDR1 and CDR2: LNHDA and SQIVND (reference sequence). The V end lost 6 bases, the J end lost 2 bases, and 17 bases lay between the germline ends. The CDR3 sequence is CASRNPGQVGNQPQHF. The CDR3 DNA sequence: TGTGCCAGTAGAAACCCAGGCCAAGTGGGCAATCAGCCCCAGCATTTT.

This clone was seen repeatedly, ten times or more. The chain joins TRBV2 to TRBJ2-1; D is unresolved. The ends were cut back, 6 bases at V and 9 bases at J, with 12 bases in the middle. Germline V CDR1 and CDR2: SNHLY, FYNNEI. The CDR3 totals 12 residues. The CDR3 nucleotides are TGTGCCAGCAGGCCAATTGGTGGTGAGCAGTTCTTC. As protein: CASRPIGGEQFF.

The chain carries TRBV6-1 and TRBJ2-4; TRBD2 matches at 8 bases. CDR1 and CDR2 (germline): MNHNS, SASEGT. The CDR3 totals 12 residues. The J segment lost 6 bases and the V segment lost 8 bases, leaving 3 bases of the junction unmatched. In DNA form, the CDR3 reads TGTGCCAGCTCCGGGACTAGAAACATTCAGTACTTC. Translation gives CASSGTRNIQYF.

This clone came up many times. The chain employs TRBV4-1 and TRBJ2-5, with 7 nucleotides matching TRBD1. This CDR3 has 15 amino acids. Germline V gene sequence: CDR1 MGHRA, CDR2 YSYEKL. The V and J ends lost 0 bases and 2 bases, in that order; junction bases with no gene match: 3. The CDR3 coding sequence is TGCGCCAGCAGCCAAGACCTACAGGGGCAAGAGACCCAGTACTTC. This sequence encodes CASSQDLQGQETQYF.

The CDR3 region is CASSVSTANTGELFF. The DNA for the CDR3 is TGCGCCAGCAGCGTGAGTACTGCGAACACCGGGGAGCTGTTTTTT. The chain links TRBV5-1 to TRBJ2-2; D is undetermined. Trimming shortened V by 4 bases and J by 0 bases, and 10 bases separated the two germline ends. This CDR3 spans 15 amino acids. Germline CDR1 and CDR2: SGHRS and YFSETQ.

Comments on this clone: With a much larger clone just one base away, this may be a read error. The same CDR3 can be traced to other DNA sequences in this sample. CDR3 DNA: TGTGCCAGCAGCTTGCTAGGTACCGGGGAGTTGTTTTTT. This codes for CASSLLGTGELFF. The rearrangement uses TRBV5-4 and TRBJ2-2; tentative D call: TRBD2 (5 bases). The CDR3 is 13 residues long. CDR1 SGHNT and CDR2 YYREEE come from the germline V gene (reference sequence).

This clone was counted ten times or more. This sample includes further DNA sequences coding for the same CDR3. V gene TRBV12-3 or TRBV12-4 combines with J gene TRBJ2-1; TRBD1 matches at 7 bases. The CDR3 has 12 residues. Germline trimming cut 6 bases from V and 10 bases from J; bases unmatched to any gene: 6. DNA of the CDR3: TGTGCCAGCAGCTTGGACAGGCCAGAGCAGTTCTTC. This gives the protein CASSLDRPEQFF.

With respect to this clone: A read error may produce the germline difference seen at one junction end. The V call is TRBV5-1, the J call TRBJ2-6; D ambiguous. The CDR3 loop spans 18 amino acids. Germline CDR1 reads SGHRS; CDR2 reads YFSETQ. The CDR3 loop is CASSSVQISFSGANVLTF. The CDR3 bases are TGCGCCAGCAGCTCAGTGCAGATATCATTCTCTGGCGCCAACGTCCTGACTTTC.

The chain couples TRBV20-1 to TRBJ2-7, with D uncertain. The CDR3 is 16 amino acids. Germline values: CDR1 DFQATT, CDR2 SNEGSKA (reference sequence). Trimming took off 0 bases at V and 5 bases at J, with 20 bases between the two ends. This CDR3 is CSAREVAKQWANEQYF. Written as DNA, the CDR3 is TGCAGTGCTAGAGAGGTGGCAAAACAGTGGGCCAACGAGCAGTACTTC.

This clone was seen repeatedly, ten times or more. V and J are TRBV10-2 and TRBJ2-1; a weak D match, TRBD2 (5 bases). V was pared by 4 bases and J by 7 bases, with 14 bases between. Germline lookup yields CDR1 WSHSY and CDR2 SAAADI. The CDR3 is made up of 14 amino acids. The CDR3 spells CASSGEGLINEQFF. CDR3 bases: TGCGCCAGCAGTGGCGAGGGCCTCATTAATGAGCAGTTCTTC.

This clone was recorded many times. The genes are TRBV6-1 and TRBJ2-3; TRBD1 matches at 7 bases. This CDR3 is 15 amino acids long. The trim removed 5 bases at V and 0 bases at J, leaving 5 bases unmatched. CDR1 is MNHNS and CDR2 is SASEGT in the germline V gene. Written as DNA, the CDR3 is TGTGCCAGCAGTTTCCGGACAGGAAGCACAGATACGCAGTATTTT. It translates to CASSFRTGSTDTQYF.

This clone was counted at least ten times. A read error may account for a junction end that differs from germline. The chain uses TRBV7-2 and TRBJ2-3; D perhaps matches TRBD2 (5 bases). Germline lookup yields CDR1 SGHTA and CDR2 FQGNSA. This CDR3 comprises 16 residues. The CDR3 DNA sequence: TGTGCCAGCAGTTTAGTAGGAGGAAACTCCCAAGATACGCAGTATTTT. This translates into CASSLVGGNSQDTQYF.

This clone showed up many times. The chain joins TRBV20-1 to TRBJ2-5; maybe TRBD2 (6 bases). V was clipped by 6 bases and J by 4 bases, with 18 bases between them. CDR1 DFQATT and CDR2 SNEGSKA come from the germline V gene (reference sequence). The CDR3 is 14 amino acids. CDR3 protein: CSAKTPGGLETQYF. CDR3 bases: TGCAGTGCAAAGACACCTGGGGGACTAGAGACCCAGTACTTC.